Here is one T cell receptor (beta chain) with its context. Its target is not known. This sample stems from a study of beta chain features in type 1 diabetes. Study conclusions and caveats: Type 1 diabetes patients had TCRB CDR3s that were shorter (moderately but significantly so) in all four CD4+ subsets.

The isolated RNA, all of it, was reverse transcribed, so expressed TCRB transcripts were what got sequenced. Only in-frame clones appear in the TCRdb table, and some are missing; sequencing was by immunoSEQ multiplex PCR. The sample lists under 300,000 clones, 14% seen once, with almost 0.02% in the top ten. The TCR sequence derives from a man younger than 45 with type 1 diabetes. Specimen: naive CD4+ T cells from blood.

CDR3 bases: TGTGCCAGCAGCACGAGACAGGGCTCCTACGAGCAGTACTTC. Amino acids: CASSTRQGSYEQYF. V is TRBV13 and J is TRBJ2-7, with 7 bases identical to TRBD1. CDR3 length equals 14 residues. The junction had 4 bases not matched to a gene; V was cut back by 5 bases and J by 0 bases. The germline CDR1 and CDR2 sequences are PRHDT and FYEKMQ (reference sequence).